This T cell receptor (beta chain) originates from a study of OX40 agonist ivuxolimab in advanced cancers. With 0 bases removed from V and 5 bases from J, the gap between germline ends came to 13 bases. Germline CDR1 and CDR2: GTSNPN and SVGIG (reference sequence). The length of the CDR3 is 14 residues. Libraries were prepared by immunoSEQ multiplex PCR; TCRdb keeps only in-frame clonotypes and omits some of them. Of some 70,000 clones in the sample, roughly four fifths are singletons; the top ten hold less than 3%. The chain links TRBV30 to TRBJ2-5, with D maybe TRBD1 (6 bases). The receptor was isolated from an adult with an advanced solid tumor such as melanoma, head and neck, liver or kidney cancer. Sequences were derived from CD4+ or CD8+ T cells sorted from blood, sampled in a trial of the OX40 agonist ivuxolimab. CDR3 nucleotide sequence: TGTGCCTGGAGTGTAATCAGGGGTAAGGAGACCCAGTACTTC. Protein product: CAWSVIRGKETQYF. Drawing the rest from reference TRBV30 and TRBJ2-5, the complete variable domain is SQTIHQWPATLVQPVGSPLSLECTVEGTSNPNLYWYRQAAGRGLQLLFYSVGIGQISSEVPQNLSASRPQDRQFILSSKKLLLSDSGFYLCAWSVIRGKETQYFGPGTRLLVL.